Described below is a single T cell receptor (beta chain) sequence and its context. This entry comes from a study of T cell responses to AZD1222 COVID-19 vaccine. TCRdb's table, derived via immunoSEQ multiplex PCR, lists solely in-frame clones and lacks some. Of roughly 150,000 clones listed, approximately 92% were seen once; the top ten hold 6.5% to 8%. Trimming left V 1 base short and J 4 bases short, with 16 bases between. Germline lookup yields CDR1 LNHDA and CDR2 SQIVND (reference sequence). The CDR3 extends over 16 amino acids. The sequence was collected from an adult who received the AZD1222 COVID-19 vaccine. The chain employs TRBV19 and TRBJ1-2; maybe TRBD1 (5 bases). The sequencing here drew on peripheral blood, taken 28 days after the second AZD1222 dose. CDR3: CASSIGLRGASYGYTF. The DNA of the CDR3 is TGTGCCAGTAGTATAGGATTGAGGGGCGCGAGCTATGGCTACACCTTC.